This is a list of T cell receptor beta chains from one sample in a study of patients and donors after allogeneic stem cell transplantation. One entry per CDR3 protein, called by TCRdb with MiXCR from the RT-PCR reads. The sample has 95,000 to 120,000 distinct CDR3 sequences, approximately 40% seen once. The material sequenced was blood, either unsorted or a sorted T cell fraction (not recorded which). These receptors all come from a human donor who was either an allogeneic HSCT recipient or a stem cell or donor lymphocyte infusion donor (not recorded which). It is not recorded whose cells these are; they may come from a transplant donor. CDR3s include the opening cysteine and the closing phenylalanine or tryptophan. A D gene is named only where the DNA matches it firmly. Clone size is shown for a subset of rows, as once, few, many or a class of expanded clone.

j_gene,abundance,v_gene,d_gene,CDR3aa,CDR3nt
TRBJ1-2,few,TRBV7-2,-,CASSHRTIDGYTF,TGTGCCAGCAGCCATCGGACAATTGATGGCTACACCTTC
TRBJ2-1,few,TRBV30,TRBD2,CAWSVLAGAGNEQFF,TGTGCCTGGAGCGTACTAGCGGGAGCTGGCAATGAGCAGTTCTTC
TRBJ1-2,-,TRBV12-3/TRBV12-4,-,CASSFRTDYGYTF,TGTGCCAGCAGTTTCCGGACGGACTATGGCTACACCTTC
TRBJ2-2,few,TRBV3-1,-,CAGASRGTGELFF,TGTGCCGGAGCTTCTAGGGGCACCGGGGAGCTGTTTTTT
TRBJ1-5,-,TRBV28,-,CASTLPTDNQPQHF,TGTGCCAGCACCCTCCCGACAGACAATCAGCCCCAGCATTTT
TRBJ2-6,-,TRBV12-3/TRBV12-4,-,CASSLALKGANVLTF,TGTGCCAGCAGTTTAGCGCTAAAGGGGGCCAACGTCCTGACTTTC
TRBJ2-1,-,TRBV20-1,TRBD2,CSAPLAGNNEQFF,TGCAGTGCCCCTCTAGCGGGAAACAATGAGCAGTTCTTC
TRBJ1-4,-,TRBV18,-,CASSPQVQNEKLFF,TGTGCCAGCTCACCACAAGTTCAGAATGAAAAACTGTTTTTT
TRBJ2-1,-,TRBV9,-,CASSVGGGGSYNEQFF,TGTGCCAGCAGCGTAGGAGGTGGTGGCTCCTACAATGAGCAGTTCTTC
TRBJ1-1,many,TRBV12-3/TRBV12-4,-,CASSWREGNTEAFF,TGTGCCAGCAGTTGGAGGGAGGGGAACACTGAAGCTTTCTTT
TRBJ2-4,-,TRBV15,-,CATSRDTMAKNIQYF,TGTGCCACCAGCAGAGATACTATGGCCAAAAACATTCAGTACTTC
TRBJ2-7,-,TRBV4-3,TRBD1,CASSHQGTGSYEQYF,TGCGCCAGCAGCCATCAAGGGACAGGATCCTACGAGCAGTACTTC
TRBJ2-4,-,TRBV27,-,CASSLSSEWAKNIQYF,TGTGCCAGCAGTTTATCGAGCGAGTGGGCCAAAAACATTCAGTACTTC
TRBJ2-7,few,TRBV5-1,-,CASSLAGGSGLYEQYF,TGCGCCAGCAGCTTGGCGGGTGGATCGGGACTTTACGAGCAGTACTTC
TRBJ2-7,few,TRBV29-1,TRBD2,CSVRTSGIGEQYF,TGCAGCGTTCGGACAAGCGGGATTGGCGAGCAGTACTTC
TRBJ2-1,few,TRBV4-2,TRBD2,CASSQDLLAAYNEQFF,TGTGCCAGCAGCCAAGACTTACTAGCGGCCTACAATGAGCAGTTCTTC
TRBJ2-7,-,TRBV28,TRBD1,CASSSPGQGPGGYEQYF,TGTGCCAGCAGTTCGCCGGGACAGGGCCCGGGAGGCTACGAGCAGTACTTC
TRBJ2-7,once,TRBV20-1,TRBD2,CSARGAGLAGYEQYF,TGCAGTGCTAGAGGAGCGGGACTAGCGGGATACGAGCAGTACTTC
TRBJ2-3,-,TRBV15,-,CATSTLERGPSTDTQYF,TGTGCCACCAGCACCTTAGAACGTGGCCCTAGCACAGATACGCAGTATTTT
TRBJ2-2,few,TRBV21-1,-,CASSKGAGAGELFF,TGTGCCAGCAGCAAAGGTGCCGGAGCCGGGGAGCTGTTTTTT
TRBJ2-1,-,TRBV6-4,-,CASSDRYNNEQFF,TGTGCCAGCAGTGACAGATACAACAATGAGCAGTTCTTC
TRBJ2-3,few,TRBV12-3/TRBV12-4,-,CASSHGGVGTDTQYF,TGTGCCAGCAGCCACGGGGGCGTCGGCACAGATACGCAGTATTTT
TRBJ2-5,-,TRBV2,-,CASSGRRETQYF,TGTGCCAGCAGTGGACGGCGTGAGACCCAGTACTTC
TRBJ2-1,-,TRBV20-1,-,CSLSKLEDGEQFF,TGCAGTTTATCGAAACTAGAAGACGGGGAGCAGTTCTTC
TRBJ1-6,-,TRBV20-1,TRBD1,CSASPTGDNSPLHF,TGCAGTGCTAGTCCCACAGGGGACAATTCACCCCTCCACTTT
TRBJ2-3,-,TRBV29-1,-,CSVLEPNTDTQYF,TGCAGCGTTTTAGAACCTAACACAGATACGCAGTATTTT
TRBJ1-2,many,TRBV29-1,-,CSVEPGGYTF,TGCAGCGTTGAGCCTGGGGGCTACACCTTC
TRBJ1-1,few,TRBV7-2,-,CASSLRGRTEAFF,TGTGCCAGCAGCTTACGGGGTCGGACTGAAGCTTTCTTT
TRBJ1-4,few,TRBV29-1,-,CSAEGPEGEKLFF,TGCAGCGCCGAGGGACCTGAAGGCGAAAAACTGTTTTTT
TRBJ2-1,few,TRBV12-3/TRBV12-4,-,CASSLVASILLSSYNEQFF,TGTGCCAGCAGTTTAGTCGCTAGCATCCTCCTAAGCTCCTACAATGAGCAGTTCTTC
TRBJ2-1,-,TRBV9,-,CASSVEGGDAYNEQFF,TGTGCCAGCAGCGTAGAAGGCGGGGACGCCTACAATGAGCAGTTCTTC
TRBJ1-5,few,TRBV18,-,CASSPYGGSNQPQHF,TGTGCCAGCTCACCATATGGGGGTAGCAATCAGCCCCAGCATTTT
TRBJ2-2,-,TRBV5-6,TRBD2,CASGLGTSGTGELFF,TGTGCCAGCGGCCTCGGGACTAGCGGAACCGGGGAGCTGTTTTTT
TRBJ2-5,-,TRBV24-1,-,CATSDQTGPGSGETQYF,TGTGCCACCAGTGATCAGACAGGCCCCGGGTCAGGAGAGACCCAGTACTTC
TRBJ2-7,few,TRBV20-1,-,CSARDPSLGSYEQYF,TGCAGTGCTAGAGATCCCTCCTTGGGGTCCTACGAGCAGTACTTC
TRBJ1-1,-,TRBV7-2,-,CASSLGGVNTEAFF,TGTGCCAGCAGCTTAGGAGGGGTGAACACTGAAGCTTTCTTT
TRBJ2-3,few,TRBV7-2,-,CASSLVGDTQYF,TGTGCCAGCAGTTTGGTCGGCGATACGCAGTATTTT
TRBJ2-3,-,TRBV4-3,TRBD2,CASSQEGAGGLTDTQYF,TGCGCCAGCAGCCAAGAAGGGGCGGGAGGACTCACAGATACGCAGTATTTT
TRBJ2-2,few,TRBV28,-,CASSYRLNTGELFF,TGTGCCAGCAGTTACAGGCTGAACACCGGGGAGCTGTTTTTT
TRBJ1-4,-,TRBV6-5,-,CASSYSSGGEEKLFF,TGTGCCAGCAGTTACTCTTCGGGGGGCGAAGAAAAACTGTTTTTT
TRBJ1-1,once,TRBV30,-,CAWMIVAEAFF,TGTGCCTGGATGATCGTAGCCGAAGCTTTCTTT
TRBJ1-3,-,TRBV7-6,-,CASSYRTGYGNTIYF,TGTGCCAGCAGCTACAGAACAGGGTATGGAAACACCATATATTTT
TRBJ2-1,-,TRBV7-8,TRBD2,CASRPSGASGNEQFF,TGTGCCAGCAGGCCTAGCGGGGCCTCGGGCAATGAGCAGTTCTTC
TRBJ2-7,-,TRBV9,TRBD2,CASSVDVSGILYEQYF,TGTGCCAGCAGCGTAGATGTTAGCGGGATCCTCTACGAGCAGTACTTC
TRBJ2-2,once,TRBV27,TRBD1,CASSFGQGAHTGELFF,TGTGCCAGCAGTTTTGGACAGGGGGCACACACCGGGGAGCTGTTTTTT